Detailed here is one T cell receptor (beta chain). Its antigen remains undetermined. No qualities accompany the bases; no much larger clone lies one base away. Library preparation employed the immunoSEQ multiplex PCR assay. The original pipeline was this. A statistical classification framework was built to diagnose cytomegalovirus status from the catalog of TCR beta chain sequences. This immuneACCESS table, as held by TCRdb, lists in-frame sequences with V and J called but not all clones. Of the missing ones, under half trace to an unresolved V gene in checked studies; the others have no known cause. V, J and clone size reflect that table, while D and trimming were determined from the DNA. The sample profile shows about 170,000 clones; nearly 90% of them were found once. Approximately 10% of the sample rests with the top ten. The data stem from a study of cytomegalovirus exposure and HLA in healthy donors listed by TCRdb under 2017. Regarding the research as a whole: According to a later analysis, one platform produced both the 110 or so validation repertoires and the 730 or so repertoires of the first cohort. The study was designed to test whether signatures of past pathogen exposure could be identified by cataloging public T cell receptors. A separate validation cohort of approximately 120 different subjects was used in addition to the roughly 670-subject first cohort. High-throughput TCR immunosequencing, statistical association of individual TCRs with disease status, and machine learning were combined to predict cytomegalovirus infection status. Paper-wide results and their limitations: The authors suggested that the approach could potentially be generalized to other disease states and immunological phenotypes. A few of the identified cytomegalovirus-associated TCR beta chains were confirmed in vitro to be specific for cytomegalovirus antigens. Most TCR sequences were observed very rarely across donors, whereas some public TCRs were present in many individuals. A later analysis found that TCRs clustered in the first cohort also tended to co-occur in the roughly 120 validation repertoires, with roughly 95% of cluster scores above 0. A later analysis had no HLA typing for the validation cohort, so co-occurrence there was scored across all 130 or so repertoires. In both the original and validation cohorts, the classifier was reported to diagnose cytomegalovirus status with high specificity and sensitivity. In the study, approximately 160 TCR beta chains were listed as associated with cytomegalovirus.

The CDR3, from cysteine to phenylalanine, totals 17 residues. The kept DNA is CDR3 alone, 51 bases in frame from the first base. Deletion took 3 bases off V and 1 base off J, with a span of 16 bases between the germline ends. CDR1 and CDR2 (LNHDA, SQIVND) derive from the germline V gene (reference sequence). Donors formed part of the validation cohort, which comprised 120 subjects and was distinct from the first cohort of several hundred subjects. The rearranged segments are TRBV19 and TRBJ1-5; TRBD1 might be the D gene, on 6 matching bases. The material sequenced was PBMCs. The clonotype originates from a woman aged 18-30 years in good health and CMV-seropositive. The nucleotide sequence is given as TGTGCCAGTAGTATGAAGGACAGTAAGATCAGCAATCAGCCCCAGCATTTT. Translated, this gives CASSMKDSKISNQPQHF. Joined to the reference TRBV19 and TRBJ1-5 proteins, this CDR3 gives the full variable domain: DGGITQSPKYLFRKEGQNVTLSCEQNLNHDAMYWYRQDPGQGLRLIYYSQIVNDFQKGDIAEGYSVSREKKESFPLTVTSAQKNPTAFYLCASSMKDSKISNQPQHFGDGTRLSIL.